Listed here are 24 T cell receptor beta chains from one sample, sequenced in a study of long-term antiretroviral therapy in people with HIV (dated by TCRdb to between 2022 and 2023). Sequencing of the TRB variable region was done with the immunoSEQ hsTCRB v3.0 assay at survey level resolution. What TCRdb holds here is the immuneACCESS table cut down to in-frame rearrangements. Part of the clones is not present; checked against another copy, under half of the missing clones reflect an unresolved V gene, and the others are unexplained. The sample has about 38,000 clones on record, 75% to 90% of them singletons. Of the sample, approximately 5.3% is held by the ten largest clones. The sequencing used unsorted PBMCs, collected 1.5 years after starting antiretroviral therapy. These receptors all come from a man aged 18 to 29 with HIV.

The chain links TRBV9 to TRBJ2-7; no reliable D call. Germline CDR1 reads SGDLS; CDR2 reads YYNGEE. V was shortened by 0 bases and J by 3 bases, with 7 bases between the two germline ends. The CDR3 is 13 amino acids. CDR3 bases: TGTGCCAGCAGCGTAGCGGCTAACTACGAGCAGTACTTC. It codes for CASSVAANYEQYF. The whole variable domain, filled in from reference TRBV9 and TRBJ2-7, reads DSGVTQTPKHLITATGQRVTLRCSPRSGDLSVYWYQQSLDQGLQFLIQYYNGEERAKGNILERFSAQQFPDLHSELNLSSLELGDSALYFCASSVAANYEQYFGPGTRLTVT.

The chain recombines TRBV15 with TRBJ1-5, with 10 bases lining up with TRBD1. The CDR3 loop spans 18 amino acids. Trimming cost V 4 bases and J 3 bases; bases outside gene matches: 12. Germline assignment: CDR1 LNHNV and CDR2 YYDKDF (reference sequence). CDR3 nucleotides: TGTGCCACCAGCACTCAACAGGGGACAGGGGCTTACAATCAGCCCCAGCATTTT. Translating gives CATSTQQGTGAYNQPQHF. Using reference TRBV15 and TRBJ1-5 for the parts outside the CDR3, the full variable domain is DAMVIQNPRYQVTQFGKPVTLSCSQTLNHNVMYWYQQKSSQAPKLLFHYYDKDFNNEADTPDNFQSRRPNTSFCFLDIRSPGLGDTAMYLCATSTQQGTGAYNQPQHFGDGTRLSIL.

The rearrangement links TRBV6-5 to TRBJ2-7; the match to TRBD1 covers 9 bases. This CDR3 has 13 amino acids. Germline CDR1 reads MNHEY; CDR2 reads SVGAGI. V was clipped by 2 bases and J by 4 bases; unmatched bases: 0. The CDR3, as DNA: TGTGCCAGCAGTTACGGGACAGGGTACGAGCAGTACTTC. Translating it yields CASSYGTGYEQYF.

The chain recombines TRBV29-1 with TRBJ2-1; tentatively, D is TRBD2 (6 bases). Germline assignment: CDR1 SQVTM and CDR2 ANQGSEA. CDR3 size: 14 residues. The V gene lost 3 bases and the J gene lost 7 bases, with 16 bases spanning the gap. This chain's CDR3 is CSVEGLTKQNEQFF. Written as DNA, the CDR3 is TGCAGCGTTGAGGGACTCACAAAACAGAATGAGCAGTTCTTC.

The chain uses TRBV7-8 and TRBJ2-2, with D hard to call. Trimming cost V 0 bases and J 4 bases, with 9 bases left between them. Looked up from germline, CDR1 is SGHVS and CDR2 is FQNEAQ. This CDR3 is built from 15 residues. Written as DNA, the CDR3 is TGTGCCAGCAGCTTAGCTTATAGGTCCACCGGGGAGCTGTTTTTT. Its translation is CASSLAYRSTGELFF.

This chain links TRBV15 with TRBJ1-3; D possibly corresponds to TRBD1 (6 bases). The CDR3 consists of 16 residues. Germline V gene lookup returns CDR1 LNHNV and CDR2 YYDKDF (reference sequence). Trimming took 0 bases from V and 2 from J, leaving 11 bases between them. CDR3 nucleotide sequence: TGTGCCACCAGCAGAGAGGGGGGGCTAGCTGGAAACACCATATATTTT. Translating it yields CATSREGGLAGNTIYF.

The rearrangement uses TRBV18 and TRBJ2-7, with a possible D match to TRBD1 (7 bases). Trimming shortened V by 2 bases and J by 4 bases, and 12 bases separated the two germline ends. Looked up from germline, CDR1 is KGHSH and CDR2 is LQKENI. This CDR3 has 14 residues. CDR3 region: CASSPGGGRYEQYF. CDR3 DNA sequence: TGTGCCAGCTCACCAGGAGGGGGCAGGTACGAGCAGTACTTC.

As concerns this clone: The junction departs from the called germline gene at one end, perhaps through a read error. J is TRBJ1-1 and V is TRBV7-7; a possible D gene is TRBD1 (6 bases). Germline values: CDR1 SSHAT, CDR2 FNYEAQ (reference sequence). The CDR3 sequence is 19 residues long. CDR3 nucleotides: TGTGCTAGCAGCCGCGGTACGGGGGCGCGGGGGCTGAGGAACACTGAAGCTTTCTTT. This translates into CASSRGTGARGLRNTEAFF.

The chain links TRBV5-1 to TRBJ2-7, with D unresolved. The germline V and J ends were trimmed by 4 bases and 0 bases, with 14 bases remaining between them. The CDR3 is 15 residues long. Looked up from germline, CDR1 is SGHRS and CDR2 is YFSETQ. DNA of the CDR3: TGCGCCAGCAGCCCCACACCCATGAGCTCCTACGAGCAGTACTTC. Translation: CASSPTPMSSYEQYF.

The chain employs TRBV11-2 and TRBJ2-2; tentative D call: TRBD2 (6 bases). Germline V gene sequence: CDR1 SGHAT, CDR2 FQNNGV. V shed 3 bases and J shed 4 bases, with 15 bases lying between them. CDR3 size: 16 residues. The CDR3: CASSFSRELGTGELFF. The CDR3 nucleotides are TGTGCCAGCAGCTTTTCCCGGGAGCTGGGCACCGGGGAGCTGTTTTTT.

This chain uses TRBV2 with TRBJ1-3; 7 bases map to TRBD1. Per the germline V gene, CDR1 is SNHLY and CDR2 is FYNNEI. This CDR3 spans 17 amino acids. Losses at the gene ends were 1 base for V and 0 bases for J; bases not matched to a gene: 6. The CDR3, as DNA: TGTGCCAGCAGTGAAGTACAGGGGACCTTCTCTGGAAACACCATATATTTT. Amino acids: CASSEVQGTFSGNTIYF.

This CDR3 reads CASSSSPGQPQHF. In DNA, the CDR3 is TGTGCCAGCAGCTCGTCCCCCGGACAGCCCCAGCATTTT. The V call is TRBV7-3, the J call TRBJ1-5; D remains unclear. The CDR3 contains 13 residues. The ends were cut back, 4 bases at V and 7 bases at J, with 11 bases in the middle. Per germline, CDR1 SGHTA and CDR2 FQGTGA. The variable domain in full, with the rest retrieved from reference TRBV7-3 and TRBJ1-5, is GAGVSQTPSNKVTEKGKYVELRCDPISGHTALYWYRQSLGQGPEFLIYFQGTGAADDSGLPNDRFFAVRPEGSVSTLKIQRTERGDSAVYLCASSSSPGQPQHFGDGTRLSIL.

The sample holds a few counts of this clone. The rearrangement uses TRBV18 and TRBJ2-2; the D is unclear. V was cut by 3 bases and J by 4 bases, with 15 bases left in between. Per germline, CDR1 KGHSH and CDR2 LQKENI. The CDR3 runs to 16 residues. The CDR3 region is CASSPIGPPGTGELFF. The CDR3 DNA reads TGTGCCAGCTCACCGATAGGCCCGCCGGGCACCGGGGAGCTGTTTTTT.

V and J are TRBV4-1 and TRBJ2-3; no reliable D call. CDR3 size: 16 residues. Germline V gene lookup returns CDR1 MGHRA and CDR2 YSYEKL. The germline V and J ends were trimmed by 4 bases and 2 bases, with 16 bases remaining between them. As DNA, the CDR3 is TGCGCCAGCAGCCTTGGACGGACCCTTTCCACAGATACGCAGTATTTT. Translating gives CASSLGRTLSTDTQYF.

The CDR3 protein is CASGGANNLAKNIQYF. In nucleotides, the CDR3 is TGTGCCAGTGGGGGCGCGAATAACTTAGCCAAAAACATTCAGTACTTC. The chain uses TRBV19 and TRBJ2-4; D perhaps matches TRBD1 (6 bases). CDR1 is LNHDA and CDR2 is SQIVND in the germline V gene (reference sequence). V was clipped by 8 bases and J by 0 bases, with 17 bases between them. The CDR3 has 16 amino acids.

This clone has only one observation. This chain links TRBV29-1 with TRBJ2-7, with 7 bases lining up with TRBD2. The germline CDR1 and CDR2 sequences are SQVTM and ANQGSEA. The CDR3 has 15 amino acids. V shed 1 base, J shed 6 bases, and the junction held 12 bases outside the gene matches. CDR3 in amino acids: CSVEALGGVGFEQYF. As DNA, the CDR3 is TGCAGCGTTGAAGCCCTGGGGGGGGTAGGGTTCGAGCAGTACTTC.

This clone was seen once. The chain uses TRBV4-1 and TRBJ2-1, with D hard to call. CDR3 length equals 14 residues. Germline assignment: CDR1 MGHRA and CDR2 YSYEKL. Trimming removed 3 bases from V and 7 bases from J, with 13 bases in between. The CDR3 is CASSHVSNWNEQFF. The CDR3 region has the DNA TGCGCCAGCAGCCATGTCTCTAATTGGAATGAGCAGTTCTTC.

The chain employs TRBV5-1 and TRBJ2-1, with D perhaps being TRBD1 or TRBD2 (6 bases each). V was pared by 2 bases and J by 0 bases, with 9 bases between. The CDR3 loop spans 15 amino acids. Germline V gives CDR1 SGHRS, CDR2 YFSETQ. The CDR3 nucleotides are TGCGCCAGCAGCTTAGGGGGGAGCTCCTACAATGAGCAGTTCTTC. This encodes CASSLGGSSYNEQFF. Together with reference TRBV5-1 and TRBJ2-1, the CDR3 gives the full variable domain: KAGVTQTPRYLIKTRGQQVTLSCSPISGHRSVSWYQQTPGQGLQFLFEYFSETQRNKGNFPGRFSGRQFSNSRSEMNVSTLELGDSALYLCASSLGGSSYNEQFFGPGTRLTVL.

The V and J genes are TRBV18 and TRBJ2-5, with 9 nucleotides matching TRBD1. The germline V gene has CDR1 KGHSH and CDR2 LQKENI. The length of the CDR3 is 15 residues. J was trimmed by 4 bases and V by 1 base; bases with no gene match: 4. The CDR3 is CASSPLGQGRETQYF. The CDR3 region has the DNA TGTGCCAGCTCACCACTAGGACAGGGGAGAGAGACCCAGTACTTC.

The chain couples TRBV28 to TRBJ2-5; no reliable D call. Per the germline V gene, CDR1 is MDHEN and CDR2 is SYDVKM. The CDR3 has 14 residues. V lost 6 bases, J lost 7 bases, and 18 bases lay in between. The CDR3 sequence: CASSIKTFFRTQYF. Here the CDR3 DNA reads TGTGCCAGCAGCATTAAGACCTTTTTTAGGACCCAGTACTTC.

This clone was recorded only once. This chain connects TRBV19 to TRBJ2-3; 10 positions agree with TRBD2. The J segment lost 4 bases and the V segment lost 7 bases, leaving 11 bases of the junction unmatched. This CDR3 region has 16 residues. Per the germline V gene, CDR1 is LNHDA and CDR2 is SQIVND (reference sequence). CDR3: CASTLGLAGAADTQYF. CDR3 nucleotides: TGTGCCAGTACCCTGGGGCTAGCGGGAGCGGCAGATACGCAGTATTTT.

J is TRBJ1-4 and V is TRBV28, with 7 bases identical to TRBD1. This CDR3 has 19 residues. Germline-derived CDR1 and CDR2 are MDHEN and SYDVKM. V was clipped by 7 bases and J by 1 base; unmatched bases: 18. The CDR3, as DNA: TGTGCCAGCAACCCAGACAGCCTCGCCCGACAGGGAACTAATGAAAAACTGTTTTTT. Translated, it gives CASNPDSLARQGTNEKLFF.

This clone was seen only a few times. This rearrangement joins TRBV28 to TRBJ2-7; 11 positions agree with TRBD2. Germline V gene data show CDR1 as MDHEN and CDR2 as SYDVKM. The junction had 4 bases not matched to a gene; V was cut back by 6 bases and J by 6 bases. The CDR3 totals 13 residues. The CDR3 is CASSQGLAAEQYF. DNA for the CDR3: TGTGCCAGCAGCCAGGGACTAGCGGCCGAGCAGTACTTC.

The chain uses TRBV11-2 and TRBJ2-5; D is undetermined. CDR1 and CDR2 (germline): SGHAT, FQNNGV. The CDR3 runs to 15 residues. V lost 0 bases to trimming and J lost 5 bases, with 13 bases between them. The CDR3, as DNA: TGTGCCAGCAGCTTAGACGTTGGGTCACCGGAGACCCAGTACTTC. Translated: CASSLDVGSPETQYF.